This T cell receptor beta chain was identified in a study of spatial heterogeneity in lung cancer. V lost 1 base and J 0 bases, leaving 9 bases between the germline ends. Germline assignment: CDR1 SGHTA and CDR2 FQGNSA. The length of the CDR3 is 16 residues. This clonotype came up a few times. Time point indicated: sample taken at primary tumor resection. Carried by each TCR cDNA molecule was a unique molecular identifier. Each CDR3 protein is one row after TCRdb ran MiXCR on the 5' RACE reads. The sample holds 40,000 to 55,000 distinct CDR3 sequences, 6.8% seen once. This clonotype originated in a female donor with early-stage non-small cell lung cancer. The material was PBMCs, obtained at surgery. The chain joins TRBV7-2 to TRBJ2-2; D gene ambiguous. The CDR3 DNA reads as TGTGCCAGCAGCTTAGATGGCGGTGCGAACACCGGGGAGCTGTTTTTT. Its translation is CASSLDGGANTGELFF. The complete variable domain, with remaining parts taken from reference TRBV7-2 and TRBJ2-2, reads GAGVSQSPSNKVTEKGKDVELRCDPISGHTALYWYRQSLGQGLEFLIYFQGNSAPDKSGLPSDRFSAERTGGSVSTLTIQRTQQEDSAVYLCASSLDGGANTGELFFGEGSRLTVL.